This T cell receptor (beta chain) appears in the sequencing data of a study of cytomegalovirus exposure and HLA in healthy donors. Turning to the study itself: An early release of data contained about 85 million unique TCRs, which came from HLA-typed donors.

Points from the study as a whole: Researchers left out some V segments, among them TRBV6-2 and TRBV6-3, as indistinguishable. The records held CMV serostatus as the only immune exposure information.

Researchers ran the PCR with 60 Vbeta and 13 Jbeta primers. Some clones are missing from TCRdb's copy, which holds only in-frame ones; the method was immunoSEQ multiplex PCR. The repertoire holds about 160,000 clones, more than 70% seen once, with around 5.8% in the top ten. Germline V gene lookup returns CDR1 SGDLS and CDR2 YYNGEE. This CDR3 has 15 amino acids. Unmatched junction bases numbered 1, after V lost 3 bases and J lost 4 bases. Details on this clone: The antigen remains unidentified.

Donors were ostensibly healthy at sampling, although undocumented immune exposures were probable. The chain recombines TRBV9 with TRBJ2-3, with 14 positions matching TRBD2. This receptor was obtained from a male donor in good health and CMV-seropositive. The sequencing input was PBMCs. The CDR3 DNA sequence: TGTGCCAGCAGCGGACTAGCGGGAGGGCCAGATACGCAGTATTTT. Residues: CASSGLAGGPDTQYF.